Described below is a single T cell receptor (beta chain) sequence and its context. What it binds is unknown. The CDR3 totals 12 residues. Trimming took off 1 base at V and 1 base at J, with 4 bases between the two ends. Germline CDR1 DFQATT, CDR2 SNEGSKA (reference sequence). The Oncomine TCR Beta short-read assay sequenced DNA from cultured CD4+ T cells. From the PCR reads, TCRdb called clonotypes with MiXCR, one entry per CDR3 protein. The table lists approximately 2,800 distinct CDR3 sequences, around four fifths of them singletons. Treatment defined: roughly 10-day PBMC culture with coronavirus spike peptide pools or control peptides (ViraFEST assay). These data come from a study of vaccination and CD4 T cells after COVID-19.

This receptor was identified in a human donor who had recovered from COVID-19. This chain uses TRBV20-1 with TRBJ2-5; D not resolved. The sequenced sample consisted of CD4+ T cells from blood, cultured in vitro. The CDR3: CSARVLQETQYF. Written as DNA, the CDR3 is TGCAGTGCTAGAGTTCTCCAAGAGACCCAGTACTTC.